The clone carrying this T cell receptor beta chain has only one observation. The target antigen is unknown. Profiling relied on immunoSEQ multiplex PCR, and the TCRdb table lists in-frame clones only, not all of them. The sample lists about 150,000 clones, approximately 94% occurring once. The sample is drawn from a study of OX40 agonist ivuxolimab in advanced cancers. Looking at the study overall: Antecedent anti-PD-1, anti-PD-L1 or anti-CTLA-4 therapy was permissible, with about 40% having received some. Three partial responders included one hepatocellular carcinoma patient and two cutaneous melanoma patients.

Germline loops: CDR1 MDHEN, CDR2 SYDVKM. With 4 bases removed from V and 3 bases from J, the gap between germline ends came to 11 bases. There are 14 residues in the CDR3. Overall study findings and caveats: Average numbers of expanded clones were greater in CD8+ T cells than in CD4+. Among some nonresponders, normalized T-cell clonal expansion was also low.

The TCR comes from an adult with an advanced solid tumor such as melanoma, head and neck, liver or kidney cancer. This sequence joins TRBV28 and TRBJ2-3; D perhaps matches TRBD2 (5 bases). The sample here was CD4+ or CD8+ T cells sorted from blood, taken in a trial of the OX40 agonist ivuxolimab. This CDR3 is CASSSLTGTDTQYF. The CDR3 DNA reads TGTGCCAGCAGTTCGCTGACGGGGACAGATACGCAGTATTTT.